The 10 T cell receptor beta chains below all came from one sample that was sequenced in a study of T cells of healthy individuals. TCRdb independently ran MiXCR on the 5' RACE reads; one entry per CDR3 protein. Of more than 85,000 distinct CDR3 sequences listed, approximately 16% are singletons. These receptors all come from a human donor in good health.

The CDR3 DNA reads as TGTGCCAGTAGTATAGTGGCAGGGCGGTCCTACGAGCAGTACTTC. Protein sequence: CASSIVAGRSYEQYF. This sequence joins TRBV19 and TRBJ2-7, with D possibly being TRBD1 (5 bases). Looked up from germline, CDR1 is LNHDA and CDR2 is SQIVND (reference sequence). V lost 1 base to trimming and J lost 1 base, with 11 bases between them. This CDR3 spans 15 amino acids.

This chain links TRBV24-1 with TRBJ2-2; D unclear. CDR3 length: 14 amino acids. CDR1 is KGHDR, CDR2 SFDVKD, per germline. V was clipped by 6 bases and J by 2 bases, with 9 bases between them. The CDR3, as DNA: TGTGCCACCAGTTCACGGCACAACACCGGGGAGCTGTTTTTT. It specifies CATSSRHNTGELFF.

This sequence joins TRBV4-1 and TRBJ2-3; D is unresolved. Looked up from germline, CDR1 is MGHRA and CDR2 is YSYEKL. Trimming pared 5 bases from V and 8 bases from J, leaving 11 bases between. This CDR3 is built from 12 residues. The CDR3 region has the DNA TGCGCCAGCAGCTCCCGCCCAGGTACGCAGTATTTT. Protein: CASSSRPGTQYF.

By its share, this clonotype is medium-sized. The chain is built from TRBV5-1 and TRBJ1-6, with no clear D. This CDR3 is built from 13 residues. V was clipped by 5 bases and J by 5 bases, with 8 bases between them. Germline loops: CDR1 SGHRS, CDR2 YFSETQ. This CDR3 reads CASRSSNNSPLHF. CDR3 DNA: TGCGCCAGCAGGAGCAGCAATAATTCACCCCTCCACTTT.

V usage is TRBV28 and J usage is TRBJ2-7, with D perhaps matching TRBD1 or TRBD2 (5 bases each). With 6 bases removed from V and 0 bases from J, the gap between germline ends came to 9 bases. This CDR3 is 13 amino acids long. Germline V gene sequence: CDR1 MDHEN, CDR2 SYDVKM. The CDR3 DNA reads TGTGCCAGCAGGTGGGGGAGCTCCTACGAGCAGTACTTC. Its translation is CASRWGSSYEQYF.

The J gene is TRBJ1-5, the V gene TRBV20-1; a weak D match, TRBD1 (5 bases). Germline V gives CDR1 DFQATT, CDR2 SNEGSKA (reference sequence). V was trimmed by 6 bases and J by 7 bases, leaving 19 bases between them. The CDR3 is 14 amino acids. The CDR3 is CSARDGGKSQPQHF. Written as DNA, the CDR3 is TGCAGTGCCCGGGACGGGGGGAAATCACAGCCCCAGCATTTT.

This clonotype was observed a few times. The chain has TRBV7-6 and TRBJ2-5, with 9 nucleotides matching TRBD2. CDR3 length equals 17 residues. Germline CDR1 reads SGHVS; CDR2 reads FNYEAQ. V shed 2 bases, J shed 0 bases, and the junction held 7 bases outside the gene matches. The CDR3 here is CASSLTVPSGDQETQYF. The CDR3 DNA follows: TGTGCCAGCAGCTTAACCGTCCCTAGCGGGGACCAAGAGACCCAGTACTTC.

This clonotype was counted at least ten times. The chain is built from TRBV20-1 and TRBJ2-7, with 8 bases fitting TRBD1. Germline CDR1 DFQATT, CDR2 SNEGSKA (reference sequence). The CDR3 runs 14 residues. After removal of 5 bases from V and 5 bases from J, the junction contained 11 bases not matched to a gene. CDR3 protein: CSAFRWDRPDEQYF. CDR3 nucleotides: TGCAGTGCTTTTAGATGGGACAGGCCGGACGAGCAGTACTTC.

This clonotype was counted a few times. This chain uses TRBV28 with TRBJ1-5; possibly TRBD1 for D (5 bases). The ends were cut back, 5 bases at V and 0 bases at J, with 11 bases in the middle. Germline CDR1 is MDHEN and CDR2 is SYDVKM. This CDR3 region has 15 residues. Here the CDR3 reads CASSPDTYSNQPQHF. The CDR3 DNA reads TGTGCCAGCAGTCCGGACACCTATAGCAATCAGCCCCAGCATTTT.

This clonotype was observed a handful of times. The chain combines TRBV20-1 with TRBJ2-7; TRBD2 matches 12 bases. The germline V gene encodes CDR1 DFQATT and CDR2 SNEGSKA (reference sequence). The CDR3 totals 14 residues. V lost 3 bases, J lost 3 bases, and 3 bases stayed unmatched. The CDR3 is CSASRTSGNYEQYF. DNA for the CDR3: TGCAGTGCTAGTCGGACTAGCGGGAACTACGAGCAGTACTTC.